This T cell receptor beta chain was documented in a study of regulatory T cells in long-lasting Graves disease. V dropped 0 bases and J dropped 6; count of bases not matched to a gene: 3. The CDR3 extends over 15 amino acids. Per the germline V gene, CDR1 is SGHDN and CDR2 is FVKESK. Time point of the sample: persistent/refractory GD, antithyroid drugs over 5 years with positive TRAb. Extracted PBMC RNA gave rise to the TCR library. A few counts support this clonotype. Relying on iRepertoire HTBI primers and Arm-PCR of CDR3 regions, the team built TCR beta libraries. MiXCR, applied by TCRdb to the multiplex PCR reads, yields one record per CDR3 protein. The profile shows about 470,000 distinct CDR3 sequences, around 21% of them singletons.

The chain combines TRBV14 with TRBJ2-7, with TRBD2 matching over 12 bases. The sequenced sample was peripheral blood mononuclear cells (PBMCs), obtained when the disease was refractory, from a patient treated with antithyroid drugs. The source is a female donor with Graves disease. The CDR3: CASSQDGTSGREQYF. CDR3 in DNA: TGTGCCAGCAGCCAAGACGGGACTAGCGGGCGCGAGCAGTACTTC.